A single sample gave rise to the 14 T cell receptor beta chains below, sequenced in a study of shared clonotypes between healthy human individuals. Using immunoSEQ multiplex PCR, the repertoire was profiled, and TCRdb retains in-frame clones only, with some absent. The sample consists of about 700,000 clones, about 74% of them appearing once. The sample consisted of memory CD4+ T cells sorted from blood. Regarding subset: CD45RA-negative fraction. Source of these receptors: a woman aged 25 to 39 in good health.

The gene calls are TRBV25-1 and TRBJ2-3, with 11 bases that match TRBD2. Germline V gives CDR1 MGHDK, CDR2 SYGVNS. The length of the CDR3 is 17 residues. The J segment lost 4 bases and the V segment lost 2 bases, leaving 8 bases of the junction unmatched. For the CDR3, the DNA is TGTGCCAGCAGTGAAAGGGCTAGCGGGAGGCTATCAGATACGCAGTATTTT. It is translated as CASSERASGRLSDTQYF.

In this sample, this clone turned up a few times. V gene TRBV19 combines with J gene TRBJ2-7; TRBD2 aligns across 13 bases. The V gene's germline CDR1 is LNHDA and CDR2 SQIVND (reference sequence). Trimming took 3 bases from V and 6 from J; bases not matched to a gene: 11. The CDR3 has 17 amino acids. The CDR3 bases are TGTGCCAGTAGTATCGGAGGACTAGCGGGAGTTATGGTCGAGCAGTACTTC. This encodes CASSIGGLAGVMVEQYF.

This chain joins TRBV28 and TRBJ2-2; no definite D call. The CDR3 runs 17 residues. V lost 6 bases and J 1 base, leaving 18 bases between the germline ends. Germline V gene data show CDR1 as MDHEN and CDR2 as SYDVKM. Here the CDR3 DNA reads TGTGCCAGCAGCCCCCCCCCGCGGAGCCTGAACACCGGGGAGCTGTTTTTT. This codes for CASSPPPRSLNTGELFF.

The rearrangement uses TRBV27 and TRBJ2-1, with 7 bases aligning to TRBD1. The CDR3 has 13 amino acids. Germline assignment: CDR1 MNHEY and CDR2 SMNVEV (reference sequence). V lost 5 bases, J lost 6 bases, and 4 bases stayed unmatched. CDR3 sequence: CASSRSGGNEQFF. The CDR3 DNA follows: TGTGCCAGCAGTAGATCAGGGGGCAATGAGCAGTTCTTC.

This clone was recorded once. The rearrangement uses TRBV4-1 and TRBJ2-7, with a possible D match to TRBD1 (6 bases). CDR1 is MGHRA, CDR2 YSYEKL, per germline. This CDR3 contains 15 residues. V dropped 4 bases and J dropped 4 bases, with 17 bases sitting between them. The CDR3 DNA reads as TGCGCCAGCAGCCTTCAGAGACAGGTCCCATACGAGCAGTACTTC. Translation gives CASSLQRQVPYEQYF.

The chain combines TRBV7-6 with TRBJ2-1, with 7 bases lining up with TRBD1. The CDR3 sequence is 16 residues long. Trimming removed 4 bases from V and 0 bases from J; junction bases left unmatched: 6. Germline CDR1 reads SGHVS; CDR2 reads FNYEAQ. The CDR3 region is CASSWIGQASYNEQFF. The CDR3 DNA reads TGTGCCAGCAGCTGGATAGGACAGGCCTCCTACAATGAGCAGTTCTTC.

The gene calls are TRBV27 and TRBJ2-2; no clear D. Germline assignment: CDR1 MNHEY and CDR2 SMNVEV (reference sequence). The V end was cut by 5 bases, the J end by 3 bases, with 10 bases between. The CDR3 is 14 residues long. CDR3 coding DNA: TGTGCCAGCAGTACCCCTAGACACACCGGGGAGCTGTTTTTT. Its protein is CASSTPRHTGELFF.

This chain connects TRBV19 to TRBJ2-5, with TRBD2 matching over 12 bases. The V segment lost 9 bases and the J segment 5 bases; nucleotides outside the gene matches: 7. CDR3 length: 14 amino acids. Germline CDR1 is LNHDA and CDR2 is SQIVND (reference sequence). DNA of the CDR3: TGTGCCAGCTCTAGCGGGAGGGCCCCGGAGACCCAGTACTTC. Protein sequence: CASSSGRAPETQYF.

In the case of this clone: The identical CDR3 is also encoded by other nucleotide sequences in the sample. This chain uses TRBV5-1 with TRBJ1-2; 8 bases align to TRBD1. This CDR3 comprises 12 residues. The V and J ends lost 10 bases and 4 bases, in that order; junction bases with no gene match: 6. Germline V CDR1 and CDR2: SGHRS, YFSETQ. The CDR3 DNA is TGCGCCGTGCATACAGGGGGCTATGGCTACACCTTC. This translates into CAVHTGGYGYTF.

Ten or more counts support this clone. The CDR3 spells CASSEADTNYGYTF. The DNA for the CDR3 is TGTGCCAGCAGTGAAGCCGACACAAACTATGGCTACACCTTC. V is TRBV2 and J is TRBJ1-2; D remains ambiguous. Trimming shortened V by 0 bases and J by 2 bases, and 7 bases separated the two germline ends. The CDR3 runs 14 residues. Germline loops: CDR1 SNHLY, CDR2 FYNNEI. Full variable domain (missing parts from reference TRBV2 and TRBJ1-2): EPEVTQTPSHQVTQMGQEVILRCVPISNHLYFYWYRQILGQKVEFLVSFYNNEISEKSEIFDDQFSVERPDGSNFTLKIRSTKLEDSAMYFCASSEADTNYGYTFGSGTRLTVV.

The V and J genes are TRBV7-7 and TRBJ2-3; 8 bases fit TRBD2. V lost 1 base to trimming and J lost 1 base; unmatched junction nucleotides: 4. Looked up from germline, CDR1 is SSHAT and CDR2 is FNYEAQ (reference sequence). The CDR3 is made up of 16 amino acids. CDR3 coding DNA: TGTGCCAGCAGCTTAGGTAGCGGGATTGGCACAGATACGCAGTATTTT. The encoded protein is CASSLGSGIGTDTQYF.

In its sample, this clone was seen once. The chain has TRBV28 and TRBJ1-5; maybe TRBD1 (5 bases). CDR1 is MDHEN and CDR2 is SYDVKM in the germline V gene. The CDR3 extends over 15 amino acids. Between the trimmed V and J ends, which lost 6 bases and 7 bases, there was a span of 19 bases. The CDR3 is CASSRGLAGPQPQHF. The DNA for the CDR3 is TGTGCCAGCAGCCGGGGGTTAGCCGGACCGCAGCCCCAGCATTTT.

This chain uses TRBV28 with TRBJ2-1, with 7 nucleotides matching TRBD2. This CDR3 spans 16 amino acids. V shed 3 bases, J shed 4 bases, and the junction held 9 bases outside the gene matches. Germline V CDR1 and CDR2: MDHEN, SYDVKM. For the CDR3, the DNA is TGTGCCAGCAGTTTCCCATCTCGGGAGGTATACAATGAGCAGTTCTTC. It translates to CASSFPSREVYNEQFF.

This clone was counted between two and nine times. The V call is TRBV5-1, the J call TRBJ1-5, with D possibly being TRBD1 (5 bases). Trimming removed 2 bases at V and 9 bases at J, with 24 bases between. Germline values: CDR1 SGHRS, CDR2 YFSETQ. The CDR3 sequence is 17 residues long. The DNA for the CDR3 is TGCGCCAGCAGCTTAAACCTAAGTCGGGACGGGGAAAGGCCCCAGCATTTT. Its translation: CASSLNLSRDGERPQHF.